These 25 T cell receptor beta chains were all obtained from the same sample, sequenced in a study of T cells in Graves' hyperthyroidism and ophthalmopathy. TCR beta CDR3 regions were amplified from RNA. First-round RT-PCR targeting the TCR CDR3 was performed with the HTBI primer set. TCRdb reprocessed the multiplex PCR reads via MiXCR and lists one record per CDR3 protein. Of about 590,000 distinct CDR3 sequences listed, approximately 15% were seen once; the top ten hold approximately 6.4%. Sequencing input: blood. The receptors here all came from a woman under 30 with Graves' ophthalmopathy.

This clonotype was detected ten times or more. V and J are TRBV29-1 and TRBJ2-3, with 10 bases matching TRBD2. The CDR3 is made up of 13 amino acids. The germline gives CDR1 SQVTM, CDR2 ANQGSEA. V gave up 6 bases and J gave up 1 base; unmatched junction bases: 1. Written as DNA, the CDR3 is TGCAGCGTAGGGACTAGCGGCACAGATACGCAGTATTTT. It specifies CSVGTSGTDTQYF.

This clonotype was observed many times. The V and J genes are TRBV20-1 and TRBJ2-7, with 10 bases fitting TRBD2. The CDR3 extends over 14 amino acids. J lost 0 bases, V lost 4 bases, and 3 bases had no gene match. The germline CDR1 and CDR2 sequences are DFQATT and SNEGSKA (reference sequence). CDR3 sequence reads: CSAKASGSSYEQYF. CDR3 bases: TGCAGTGCTAAAGCTAGCGGGAGCTCCTACGAGCAGTACTTC.

This clonotype was detected ten times or more. This rearrangement joins TRBV10-3 to TRBJ1-1; D not resolved. Between the trimmed V and J ends, which lost 6 bases and 1 base, there was a span of 12 bases. The CDR3 loop spans 14 amino acids. CDR1 and CDR2 (germline): ENHRY, SYGVKD. In DNA form, the CDR3 reads TGTGCCATCAGCTACGACACAAAGAACACTGAAGCTTTCTTT. This sequence encodes CAISYDTKNTEAFF.

This clonotype was recorded at least ten times. The V call is TRBV20-1, the J call TRBJ2-5; 8 nucleotides match TRBD1. In germline, CDR1 is DFQATT, CDR2 SNEGSKA (reference sequence). This CDR3 is built from 13 residues. V lost 6 bases and J lost 7; bases outside the gene matches: 10. The CDR3: CSATPRGTGTQYF. Here the CDR3 DNA reads TGCAGTGCGACCCCTCGGGGGACAGGGACCCAGTACTTC.

This clonotype was detected a few times. The chain joins TRBV7-9 to TRBJ2-1; the D is unclear. This CDR3 spans 11 amino acids. Germline V lookup: CDR1 SEHNR, CDR2 FQNEAQ (reference sequence). V lost 7 bases to trimming and J lost 7 bases, with 8 bases between them. The CDR3 region is CASTLSNEQFF. The CDR3 region has the DNA TGTGCCAGCACCCTCTCGAATGAGCAGTTCTTC.

This clonotype was counted between two and nine times. The chain has TRBV9 and TRBJ1-3; TRBD1 matches 7 bases. Per germline, CDR1 SGDLS and CDR2 YYNGEE. J was trimmed by 2 bases and V by 2 bases; bases with no gene match: 4. This CDR3 is built from 15 residues. CDR3 nucleotide sequence: TGTGCCAGCAGCGTGGGACAGATCGCTGGAAACACCATATATTTT. Amino acids: CASSVGQIAGNTIYF.

This clonotype was detected many times. The chain couples TRBV30 to TRBJ1-1; D is perhaps TRBD1 (6 bases). The germline gives CDR1 GTSNPN, CDR2 SVGIG (reference sequence). The V gene lost 4 bases and the J gene lost 4 bases, with 16 bases spanning the gap. The CDR3 extends over 14 amino acids. This CDR3 is CAWTVQGGSTEAFF. In DNA form, the CDR3 reads TGTGCCTGGACAGTACAGGGAGGGAGCACTGAAGCTTTCTTT.

This clonotype was counted ten times or more. The J gene is TRBJ1-2, the V gene TRBV6-1; D might be TRBD1 (5 bases). Trimming shortened V by 6 bases and J by 8 bases, and 22 bases separated the two germline ends. The CDR3 totals 15 residues. Germline values: CDR1 MNHNS, CDR2 SASEGT. The CDR3 DNA sequence: TGTGCCAGCAGACAAAAAGGGGCAGTCAGACAGGGCTACACCTTC. Translated: CASRQKGAVRQGYTF.

In this sample, this clonotype turned up many times. One junction end does not reproduce the germline sequence, and a read error may be involved. V is TRBV5-1 and J is TRBJ1-1; D perhaps matches TRBD1 (5 bases). The CDR3 totals 14 residues. Per germline, CDR1 SGHRS and CDR2 YFSETQ. The CDR3, as DNA: TGTGCCAGCAGTTTGGGGCGGGGGAGGACTGAAGCTTTCTTT. It specifies CASSLGRGRTEAFF.

This clonotype was observed many times. In DNA, the CDR3 is TGTGCCAGCAGCGAAACCAACAGGGGTGACCAGTACTTC. It encodes CASSETNRGDQYF. The genes are TRBV14 and TRBJ2-5; the match to TRBD1 covers 7 bases. Germline CDR1 reads SGHDN; CDR2 reads FVKESK. This CDR3 is 13 amino acids long. V lost 5 bases and J lost 10; bases outside the gene matches: 10.

This clonotype was recorded many times. The chain combines TRBV3-1 with TRBJ2-1; D possibly corresponds to TRBD2 (6 bases). This CDR3 comprises 16 residues. CDR1 LGHDT and CDR2 YNNKEL come from the germline V gene (reference sequence). V lost 1 base and J 6 bases, leaving 16 bases between the germline ends. CDR3 in amino acids: CASSQVRISTSNEQFF. As DNA, the CDR3 is TGTGCCAGCAGCCAAGTAAGAATTTCGACTAGCAATGAGCAGTTCTTC.

This clonotype was observed a handful of times. The chain combines TRBV11-2 with TRBJ1-2; 10 nucleotides line up with TRBD1. The CDR3 is 16 amino acids. Germline loops: CDR1 SGHAT, CDR2 FQNNGV. Unmatched junction bases numbered 11, after V lost 5 bases and J lost 5 bases. The CDR3 DNA is TGTGCCAGCAGCCCAATTCCGGGACAGGGGATTTATGGCTACACCTTC. This gives the protein CASSPIPGQGIYGYTF.

This clonotype was detected many times. V is TRBV29-1 and J is TRBJ2-7, with D perhaps given as TRBD1 or TRBD2 (5 bases each). The CDR3 has 11 residues. The germline V and J ends were trimmed by 6 bases and 2 bases, with 8 bases remaining between them. Germline lookup yields CDR1 SQVTM and CDR2 ANQGSEA. The CDR3 sequence is CSVGETYEQYF. CDR3 coding DNA: TGCAGCGTAGGGGAGACCTACGAGCAGTACTTC.

This clonotype was recorded at least ten times. The chain recombines TRBV28 with TRBJ1-1; 8 bases agree with TRBD1. Germline CDR1 MDHEN, CDR2 SYDVKM. V was pared by 6 bases and J by 0 bases, with 15 bases of the junction left unmatched. The CDR3 has 18 amino acids. CDR3 amino acids: CASSTLDRVFLMNTEAFF. CDR3 sequence (DNA): TGTGCCAGCAGCACTTTGGACAGGGTGTTTTTAATGAACACTGAAGCTTTCTTT.

This clonotype was detected many times. The chain uses TRBV27 and TRBJ2-3, with 7 bases matching TRBD2. The CDR3 extends over 11 amino acids. Germline CDR1 MNHEY, CDR2 SMNVEV (reference sequence). The CDR3 here is CASGNTDTQYF. The CDR3 DNA reads as TGTGCGAGCGGGAACACAGATACGCAGTATTTT.

This clonotype was picked up many times. The rearrangement uses TRBV7-9 and TRBJ2-7; D unresolved. Trimming took 5 bases from V and 4 from J, leaving 21 bases between them. The CDR3 covers 16 residues. CDR1 SEHNR and CDR2 FQNEAQ come from the germline V gene (reference sequence). CDR3 coding DNA: TGTGCCAGCAGCGTCCTCGGTCCCCGCGAGGCGTACGAGCAGTACTTC. Translated, it gives CASSVLGPREAYEQYF.

This clonotype was found many times. The chain has TRBV10-3 and TRBJ2-5, with 7 bases lining up with TRBD1. V gave up 6 bases and J gave up 1 base; unmatched junction bases: 8. There are 15 residues in the CDR3. Germline V gene lookup returns CDR1 ENHRY and CDR2 SYGVKD. The CDR3 coding sequence is TGTGCCATCAGGGACCAGACAGGGTCCCAAGAGACCCAGTACTTC. As protein: CAIRDQTGSQETQYF.

The table lists this clonotype with a few counts. V usage is TRBV27 and J usage is TRBJ2-2; no clear D. CDR3 size: 11 residues. Trimming removed 3 bases at V and 7 bases at J, with 3 bases between. CDR1 is MNHEY and CDR2 is SMNVEV in the germline V gene (reference sequence). The CDR3 nucleotides are TGTGCCAGCAGTTTCCTCGGGGAGCTGTTTTTT. The encoded protein is CASSFLGELFF.

This clonotype was detected a few times. A clone one base away is much larger, so this may be a read error. This rearrangement joins TRBV28 to TRBJ2-3; the D gene is possibly TRBD2 (6 bases). Germline V gene sequence: CDR1 MDHEN, CDR2 SYDVKM. Trimming removed 8 bases from V and 1 base from J, with 16 bases in between. This CDR3 has 15 residues. CDR3 protein: CASGSGGEGTDTQYF. The CDR3 DNA follows: TGTGCCAGCGGCTCTGGCGGGGAAGGCACAGATACGCAGTATTTT.

The sample holds a few counts of this clonotype. The chain links TRBV27 to TRBJ2-1; D uncertain. This CDR3 comprises 13 residues. V was cut by 2 bases and J by 4 bases, with 6 bases left in between. Germline assignment: CDR1 MNHEY and CDR2 SMNVEV (reference sequence). The CDR3 here is CASSLIEYNEQFF. The DNA of the CDR3 is TGTGCCAGCAGTTTAATCGAGTACAATGAGCAGTTCTTC.

The genes are TRBV19 and TRBJ2-7; TRBD2 agrees at 9 bases. The CDR3 runs 14 residues. The J segment lost 4 bases and the V segment lost 11 bases, leaving 12 bases of the junction unmatched. Germline V gene lookup returns CDR1 LNHDA and CDR2 SQIVND (reference sequence). The CDR3 reads CARDQAGGSYEQYF. CDR3 coding DNA: TGTGCCCGGGACCAAGCGGGAGGAAGTTACGAGCAGTACTTC. Complete variable domain (other parts from reference TRBV19 and TRBJ2-7): DGGITQSPKYLFRKEGQNVTLSCEQNLNHDAMYWYRQDPGQGLRLIYYSQIVNDFQKGDIAEGYSVSREKKESFPLTVTSAQKNPTAFYLCARDQAGGSYEQYFGPGTRLTVT.

Comment on this clonotype: Since a much larger clone is just one base distant, this may be a read error. The chain links TRBV13 to TRBJ2-7, with TRBD2 matching 12 bases. The CDR3 has 16 amino acids. Per germline, CDR1 PRHDT and CDR2 FYEKMQ (reference sequence). V shed 2 bases, J shed 3 bases, and the junction held 5 bases outside the gene matches. In nucleotides, the CDR3 is TGTGCCAGCAGCTTAACCGGACTAGCGGGATACTACGAGCAGTACTTC. Amino acids: CASSLTGLAGYYEQYF.

This clonotype appeared many times. The gene calls are TRBV7-8 and TRBJ1-4; D is uncertain. Germline V gives CDR1 SGHVS, CDR2 FQNEAQ. The ends were cut back, 5 bases at V and 13 bases at J, with 23 bases in the middle. The CDR3 runs to 15 residues. This CDR3 is CASSLPWVGSDGLFF. The CDR3 region has the DNA TGTGCCAGCAGCCTCCCTTGGGTGGGTTCGGATGGACTGTTTTTT.

This clonotype was recorded many times. CDR3 sequence: CSAHPRGDYGYTF. The CDR3 region has the DNA TGCAGTGCCCACCCTCGGGGGGACTATGGCTACACCTTC. The chain recombines TRBV20-1 with TRBJ1-2, with D maybe TRBD1 (5 bases). CDR1 and CDR2 (germline): DFQATT, SNEGSKA (reference sequence). The CDR3 spans 13 residues. Trimming cost V 6 bases and J 3 bases, with 14 bases left between them.

This clonotype was detected many times. This chain uses TRBV28 with TRBJ2-1, with TRBD2 matching 8 bases. This CDR3 spans 15 amino acids. The V segment lost 2 bases and the J segment 5 bases; nucleotides outside the gene matches: 5. Germline CDR1 and CDR2: MDHEN and SYDVKM. The CDR3 loop reads CASSLHGLADNEQFF. CDR3 sequence (DNA): TGTGCCAGCAGTTTACATGGACTAGCAGACAATGAGCAGTTCTTC.